These 9 T cell receptor beta chains came from one sample sequenced in a study of blood T cell repertoires in COVID-19. The repertoire was sequenced with immunoSEQ multiplex PCR; TCRdb's copy has only in-frame clones and lacks some. This sample carries some 100,000 clones, around 89% of them seen once, and the ten largest clones take 4.8%. Specimen: peripheral blood. These receptors originate from a woman older than 75 with active COVID-19.

CDR3 in amino acids: CASSPNEKLFF. The CDR3 region has the DNA TGTGCCAGCAGTCCGAATGAAAAACTGTTTTTT. The chain recombines TRBV28 with TRBJ1-4; D call uncertain. Trimming pared 5 bases from V and 5 bases from J, leaving 3 bases between. Germline CDR1 reads MDHEN; CDR2 reads SYDVKM. The CDR3 contains 11 residues.

This clone was counted a single time. The chain employs TRBV6-2 or TRBV6-3 and TRBJ2-1; 10 nucleotides align to TRBD1. Germline CDR1 MNHEY, CDR2 SVGEGT. The CDR3 spans 15 residues. V was clipped by 6 bases and J by 6 bases; unmatched bases: 8. The CDR3 DNA sequence: TGTGCCAGCAGCCCCGGACAGGGGGTTGGCAATGAGCAGTTCTTC. Amino acids: CASSPGQGVGNEQFF.

This sequence joins TRBV5-1 and TRBJ2-7, with D perhaps TRBD1 (6 bases). The CDR3 is 15 residues long. In germline, CDR1 is SGHRS, CDR2 YFSETQ. Trimming shortened V by 3 bases and J by 2 bases, and 15 bases separated the two germline ends. The CDR3 DNA follows: TGCGCCAGCAGCTCAGGGGACACGAGGACCTACGAGCAGTACTTC. Amino acids: CASSSGDTRTYEQYF.

This chain joins TRBV20-1 and TRBJ1-2, with a weak D call TRBD1 (5 bases). The germline V and J ends were trimmed by 3 bases and 5 bases, with 16 bases remaining between them. CDR3 length: 14 amino acids. Germline V gene lookup returns CDR1 DFQATT and CDR2 SNEGSKA (reference sequence). The CDR3 loop is CSASGTGRGYGYTF. CDR3 nucleotides: TGCAGTGCTAGTGGGACCGGGCGGGGATATGGCTACACCTTC.

The rearrangement uses TRBV9 and TRBJ1-2; weak D call: TRBD1 (6 bases). CDR3 length equals 13 residues. Germline CDR1 is SGDLS and CDR2 is YYNGEE. V lost 2 bases and J 1 base, leaving 6 bases between the germline ends. CDR3 protein: CASSVTGNYGYTF. The DNA for the CDR3 is TGTGCCAGCAGCGTGACAGGTAACTATGGCTACACCTTC. Full variable domain (rest looked up from reference TRBV9 and TRBJ1-2): DSGVTQTPKHLITATGQRVTLRCSPRSGDLSVYWYQQSLDQGLQFLIQYYNGEERAKGNILERFSAQQFPDLHSELNLSSLELGDSALYFCASSVTGNYGYTFGSGTRLTVV.

The gene calls are TRBV6-5 and TRBJ2-2; 12 bases map to TRBD1. This CDR3 comprises 15 residues. Per the germline V gene, CDR1 is MNHEY and CDR2 is SVGAGI. The ends lost 4 bases at V and 5 bases at J; junction bases unmatched: 2. The CDR3 nucleotides are TGTGCCAGCAGTTCGGGACAGGGGGCGACCGGGGAGCTGTTTTTT. It specifies CASSSGQGATGELFF.

V usage is TRBV3-1 (or the pseudogene TRBV3-2) and J usage is TRBJ2-1, with 10 bases lining up with TRBD1. Germline CDR1 reads LGHDT; CDR2 reads YNNKEL (reference sequence). V lost 4 bases, J lost 7 bases, and 7 bases stayed unmatched. This CDR3 is 15 amino acids long. This CDR3 reads CASSLRTGGRNEQFF. In nucleotides, the CDR3 is TGTGCCAGCAGCCTACGGACAGGGGGGAGGAATGAGCAGTTCTTC.

The chain carries TRBV11-3 and TRBJ2-1, with TRBD2 matching over 11 bases. The CDR3 covers 15 residues. Germline values: CDR1 SGHNT, CDR2 YENEEA. V trimming: 5 bases; J trimming: 6 bases; junction bases outside the gene matches: 6. The CDR3 sequence: CASSPRLAGSNEQFF. DNA for the CDR3: TGTGCCAGCAGCCCTAGACTAGCGGGATCCAATGAGCAGTTCTTC.

The V call is TRBV28, the J call TRBJ1-2; 8 bases fit TRBD1. Germline trimming cut 3 bases from V and 1 base from J; bases unmatched to any gene: 1. Germline values: CDR1 MDHEN, CDR2 SYDVKM. CDR3 length equals 14 residues. The CDR3 coding sequence is TGTGCCAGCAGTTTCGGACAGGGTAACTATGGCTACACCTTC. As protein: CASSFGQGNYGYTF.